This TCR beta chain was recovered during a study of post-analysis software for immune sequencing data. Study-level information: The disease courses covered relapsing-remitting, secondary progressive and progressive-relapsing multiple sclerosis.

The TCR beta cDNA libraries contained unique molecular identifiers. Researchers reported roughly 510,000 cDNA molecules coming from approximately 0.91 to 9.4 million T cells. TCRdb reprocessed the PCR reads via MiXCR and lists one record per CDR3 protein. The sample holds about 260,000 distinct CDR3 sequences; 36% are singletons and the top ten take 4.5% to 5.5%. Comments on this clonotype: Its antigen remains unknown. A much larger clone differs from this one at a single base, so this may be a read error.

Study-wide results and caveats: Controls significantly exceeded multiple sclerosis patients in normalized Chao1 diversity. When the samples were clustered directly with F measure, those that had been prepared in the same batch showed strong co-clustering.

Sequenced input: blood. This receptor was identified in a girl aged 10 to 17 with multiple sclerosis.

CDR3 DNA sequence: TGTGCCAGCAGCGAAGGGACTACGTCCCGTGATGAGCAGTTCTTC. As protein: CASSEGTTSRDEQFF. The chain carries TRBV9 and TRBJ2-1, with 7 bases that match TRBD2. V shed 3 bases and J 8 bases; nucleotides not matched to a gene: 11. The CDR3 spans 15 residues. CDR1 SGDLS and CDR2 YYNGEE come from the germline V gene.